Listed below are T cell receptor beta chains from one sample, sequenced in a study of cytomegalovirus exposure and HLA in healthy donors. TCRdb's table, derived via immunoSEQ multiplex PCR, lists solely in-frame clones and lacks some. The profile shows about 100,000 clones, 76% of them singletons. Sequenced sample: PBMCs. The receptor source for this set is a woman under 30 in good health and CMV-seropositive. Each CDR3 is given with its conserved first and last residue. The D gene is left open where the match is weak. Expanded clones get a size class; other rows say once, few or many, or leave the size out.

D gene: TRBD2
V gene: TRBV28
clone size: NA
J gene: TRBJ2-5
CDR3 protein: CASSRTSGLQETQYF
CDR3 DNA: TGTGCCAGCAGCCGGACTAGCGGCCTCCAAGAGACCCAGTACTTC

D gene: TRBD1
V gene: TRBV6-6
clone size: many
J gene: TRBJ1-1
CDR3 protein: CASSYLTGGSEAFF
CDR3 DNA: TGTGCCAGCAGTTACCTGACAGGGGGCAGTGAAGCTTTCTTT

D gene: TRBD1
V gene: TRBV28
clone size: NA
J gene: TRBJ1-5
CDR3 protein: CASSFGDRRNQPQHF
CDR3 DNA: TGTGCCAGCAGTTTTGGGGACAGACGGAATCAGCCCCAGCATTTT

D gene: TRBD1
V gene: TRBV28
clone size: NA
J gene: TRBJ1-1
CDR3 protein: CASSMYWTGRTTEAFF
CDR3 DNA: TGTGCCAGCAGTATGTATTGGACAGGGAGGACCACTGAAGCTTTCTTT

D gene: NA
V gene: TRBV30
clone size: few
J gene: TRBJ1-5
CDR3 protein: CAWTSLGRNQPQHF
CDR3 DNA: TGTGCCTGGACGTCTTTGGGGCGGAATCAGCCCCAGCATTTT

D gene: NA
V gene: TRBV4-1
clone size: NA
J gene: TRBJ2-2
CDR3 protein: CASSQGTANTGELFF
CDR3 DNA: TGCGCCAGCAGCCAAGGGACTGCGAACACCGGGGAGCTGTTTTTT

D gene: NA
V gene: TRBV27
clone size: NA
J gene: TRBJ1-1
CDR3 protein: CASSSTGSTEAFF
CDR3 DNA: TGTGCCAGCAGTTCAACAGGGAGCACTGAAGCTTTCTTT

D gene: NA
V gene: TRBV30
clone size: NA
J gene: TRBJ1-3
CDR3 protein: CAWSGTSATIYF
CDR3 DNA: TGTGCCTGGAGTGGGACAAGCGCCACCATATATTTT

D gene: TRBD1
V gene: TRBV28
clone size: few
J gene: TRBJ2-3
CDR3 protein: CASSIQGASGDTQYF
CDR3 DNA: TGTGCCAGCAGTATACAGGGGGCGAGTGGAGATACGCAGTATTTT

D gene: TRBD2
V gene: TRBV4-1
clone size: few
J gene: TRBJ2-2
CDR3 protein: CASSQDPTSGRQGGELFF
CDR3 DNA: TGCGCCAGCAGCCAAGATCCGACTAGCGGGAGACAGGGCGGGGAGCTGTTTTTT

D gene: NA
V gene: TRBV5-1
clone size: few
J gene: TRBJ1-2
CDR3 protein: CASSPDSLYGYTF
CDR3 DNA: TGCGCCAGCAGCCCGGACAGCCTCTATGGCTACACCTTC

D gene: TRBD1
V gene: TRBV6-1
clone size: NA
J gene: TRBJ1-1
CDR3 protein: CASGRQGLNTEAFF
CDR3 DNA: TGTGCCAGCGGACGACAGGGATTGAACACTGAAGCTTTCTTT

D gene: NA
V gene: TRBV5-1
clone size: many
J gene: TRBJ1-1
CDR3 protein: CASRGLMDTEAFF
CDR3 DNA: TGCGCCAGCCGGGGATTGATGGACACTGAAGCTTTCTTT

D gene: NA
V gene: TRBV18
clone size: NA
J gene: TRBJ2-1
CDR3 protein: CASSPGQRYEQFF
CDR3 DNA: TGTGCCAGCTCACCGGGGCAGAGGTATGAGCAGTTCTTC

D gene: TRBD1
V gene: TRBV6-1
clone size: NA
J gene: TRBJ1-2
CDR3 protein: CASSVTGTGHYGYTF
CDR3 DNA: TGTGCCAGCAGTGTGACAGGGACAGGGCACTATGGCTACACCTTC

D gene: TRBD1
V gene: TRBV4-1
clone size: few
J gene: TRBJ2-7
CDR3 protein: CASSQSWTGGYEQYF
CDR3 DNA: TGCGCCAGCAGCCAATCATGGACAGGGGGCTACGAGCAGTACTTC

D gene: NA
V gene: TRBV28
clone size: NA
J gene: TRBJ2-1
CDR3 protein: CASGGEGGRNEQFF
CDR3 DNA: TGTGCCAGCGGCGGTGAGGGTGGGAGAAATGAGCAGTTCTTC

D gene: NA
V gene: TRBV28
clone size: NA
J gene: TRBJ2-5
CDR3 protein: CASSPRLGRETQYF
CDR3 DNA: TGTGCCAGCAGTCCCCGACTCGGTCGGGAGACCCAGTACTTC